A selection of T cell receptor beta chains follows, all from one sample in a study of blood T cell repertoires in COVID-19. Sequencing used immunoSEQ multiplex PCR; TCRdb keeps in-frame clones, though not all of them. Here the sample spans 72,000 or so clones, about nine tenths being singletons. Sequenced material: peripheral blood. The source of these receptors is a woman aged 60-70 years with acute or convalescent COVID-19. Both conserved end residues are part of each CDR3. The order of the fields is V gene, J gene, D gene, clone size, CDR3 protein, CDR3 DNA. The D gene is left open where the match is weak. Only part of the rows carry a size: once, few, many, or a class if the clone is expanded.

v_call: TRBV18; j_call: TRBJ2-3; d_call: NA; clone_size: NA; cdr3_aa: CASSLPGQKPSTDTQYF; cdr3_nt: TGTGCCAGCTCACTACCCGGACAGAAACCTAGCACAGATACGCAGTATTTT
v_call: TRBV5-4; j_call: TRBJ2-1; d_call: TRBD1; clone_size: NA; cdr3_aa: CASSRGQGSWSLGNEQFF; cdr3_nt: TGTGCCAGCAGCAGGGGACAGGGCAGCTGGTCATTGGGGAATGAGCAGTTCTTC
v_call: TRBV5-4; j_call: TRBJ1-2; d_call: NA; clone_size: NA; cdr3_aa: CASSLVQGGGYGYTF; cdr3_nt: TGTGCCAGCAGCTTGGTTCAGGGAGGGGGCTATGGCTACACCTTC
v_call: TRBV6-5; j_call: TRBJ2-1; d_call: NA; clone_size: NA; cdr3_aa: CASSPARGNNEQFF; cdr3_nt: TGTGCCAGCAGCCCCGCCCGAGGGAACAATGAGCAGTTCTTC
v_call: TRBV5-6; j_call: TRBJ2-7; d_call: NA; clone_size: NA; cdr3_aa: CASSLVGEGGYEQYF; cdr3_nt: TGTGCCAGCAGCTTGGTAGGGGAGGGGGGCTACGAGCAGTACTTC
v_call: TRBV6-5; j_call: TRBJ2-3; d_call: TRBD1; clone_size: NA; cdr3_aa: CASSRQGAGTDTQYF; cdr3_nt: TGTGCCAGCAGTAGACAGGGGGCTGGCACAGATACGCAGTATTTT
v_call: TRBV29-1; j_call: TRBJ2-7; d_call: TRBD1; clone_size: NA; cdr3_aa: CSVAGTGAHYEQYF; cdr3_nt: TGCAGCGTCGCTGGGACAGGGGCTCACTACGAGCAGTACTTC
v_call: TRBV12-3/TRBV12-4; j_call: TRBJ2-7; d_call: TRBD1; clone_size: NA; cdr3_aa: CASSWDRGYEQYF; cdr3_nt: TGTGCCAGCAGTTGGGACAGGGGTTACGAGCAGTACTTC
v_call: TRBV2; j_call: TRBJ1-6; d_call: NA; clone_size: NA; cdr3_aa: CASSTAGPLHF; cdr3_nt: TGTGCCAGCAGTACCGCGGGACCCCTCCACTTT
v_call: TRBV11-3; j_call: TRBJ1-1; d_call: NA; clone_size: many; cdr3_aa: CASSPQRGGNTEAFF; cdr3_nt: TGTGCCAGCAGCCCCCAACGAGGGGGGAACACTGAAGCTTTCTTT
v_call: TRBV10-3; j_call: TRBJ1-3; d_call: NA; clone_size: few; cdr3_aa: CATKDIYGNTIYF; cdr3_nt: TGTGCCACCAAGGACATTTATGGAAACACCATATATTTT
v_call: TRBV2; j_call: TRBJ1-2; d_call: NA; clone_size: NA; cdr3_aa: CASRNDVSGYGYTF; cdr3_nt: TGTGCCAGCAGAAACGACGTGTCGGGTTATGGCTACACCTTC
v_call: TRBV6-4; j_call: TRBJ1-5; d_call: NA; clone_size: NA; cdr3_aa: CASSEHSNQPQHF; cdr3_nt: TGTGCCAGCAGCGAACATAGCAATCAGCCCCAGCATTTT
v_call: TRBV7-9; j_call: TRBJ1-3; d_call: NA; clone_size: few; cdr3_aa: CASRSDTGSNTIYF; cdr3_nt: TGTGCCAGCAGATCCGATACAGGGAGCAACACCATATATTTT
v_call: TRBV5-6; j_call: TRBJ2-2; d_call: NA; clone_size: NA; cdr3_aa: CASSPGSLLAGELFF; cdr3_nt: TGTGCCAGCAGCCCGGGGAGTCTGTTGGCCGGGGAGCTGTTTTTT
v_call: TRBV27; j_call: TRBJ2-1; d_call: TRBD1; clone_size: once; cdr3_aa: CASSPLRDRGQNEQFF; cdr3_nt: TGTGCCAGCAGCCCGCTCCGGGACAGGGGGCAAAATGAGCAGTTCTTC
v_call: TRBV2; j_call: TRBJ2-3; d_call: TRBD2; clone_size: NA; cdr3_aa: CASSYRLAGGSTDTQYF; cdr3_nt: TGTGCCAGCAGTTACCGACTAGCGGGGGGGAGCACAGATACGCAGTATTTT
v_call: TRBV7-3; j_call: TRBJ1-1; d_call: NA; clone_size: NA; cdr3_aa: CASSLGAQAFF; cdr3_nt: TGTGCCAGCAGCTTAGGGGCGCAAGCTTTCTTT
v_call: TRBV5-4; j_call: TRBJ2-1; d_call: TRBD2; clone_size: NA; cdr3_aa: CASSHQRGGYNEQFF; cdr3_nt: TGTGCCAGCAGCCATCAGCGGGGGGGATACAATGAGCAGTTCTTC
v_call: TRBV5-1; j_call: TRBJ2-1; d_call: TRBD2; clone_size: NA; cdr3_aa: CASSPDGLAGGPGNNEQFF; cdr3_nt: TGCGCCAGCAGCCCCGATGGACTAGCGGGGGGGCCGGGGAACAATGAGCAGTTCTTC
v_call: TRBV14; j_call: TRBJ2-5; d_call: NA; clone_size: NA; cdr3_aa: CASSQDLATQETQYF; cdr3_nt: TGTGCCAGCAGCCAAGACCTAGCGACACAAGAGACCCAGTACTTC
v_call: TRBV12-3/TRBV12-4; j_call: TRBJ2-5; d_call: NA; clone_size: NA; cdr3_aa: CASSQGSEETQYF; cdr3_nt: TGTGCCAGCAGTCAGGGGAGCGAAGAGACCCAGTACTTC
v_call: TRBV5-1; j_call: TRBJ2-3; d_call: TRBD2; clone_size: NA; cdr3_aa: CASSSGLAGTDTQYF; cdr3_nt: TGCGCCAGCAGCTCGGGACTAGCGGGGACAGATACGCAGTATTTT
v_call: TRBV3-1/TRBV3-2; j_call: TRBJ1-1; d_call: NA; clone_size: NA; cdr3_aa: CASSRVREGTEAFF; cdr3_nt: TGTGCCAGCAGCCGGGTTCGGGAGGGCACTGAAGCTTTCTTT
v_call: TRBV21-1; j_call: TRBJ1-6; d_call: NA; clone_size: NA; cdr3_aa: CASSGPGHGNSPLHF; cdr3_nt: TGTGCCAGCAGCGGACCGGGACACGGGAATTCACCCCTCCACTTT
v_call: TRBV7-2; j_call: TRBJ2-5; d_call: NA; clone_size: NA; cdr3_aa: CASSYGGLIGFDF; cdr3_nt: TGTGCCAGCAGCTACGGCGGTTTGATCGGCTTTGACTTC
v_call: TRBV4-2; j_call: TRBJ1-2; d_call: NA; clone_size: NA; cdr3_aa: CASSQTGTEGNYGYTF; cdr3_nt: TGTGCCAGCAGCCAAACCGGTACAGAAGGCAACTATGGCTACACCTTC
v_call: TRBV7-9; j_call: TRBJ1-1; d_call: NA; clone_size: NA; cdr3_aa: CASSLDMNTEAFF; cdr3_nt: TGTGCCAGCAGCTTAGACATGAACACTGAAGCTTTCTTT
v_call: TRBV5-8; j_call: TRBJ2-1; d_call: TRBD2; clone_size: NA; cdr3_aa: CASSLAYGLAGGFNEQFF; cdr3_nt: TGTGCCAGCAGCTTGGCTTACGGCCTAGCGGGGGGGTTCAATGAGCAGTTCTTC
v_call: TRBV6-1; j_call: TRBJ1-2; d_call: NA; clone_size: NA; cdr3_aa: CASSEPPGGYTF; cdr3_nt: TGTGCCAGCAGTGAACCCCCGGGGGGCTACACCTTC
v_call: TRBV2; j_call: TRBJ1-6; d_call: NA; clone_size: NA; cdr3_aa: CASRTALNSPLHF; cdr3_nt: TGTGCCAGCCGGACAGCCCTAAATTCACCCCTCCACTTT
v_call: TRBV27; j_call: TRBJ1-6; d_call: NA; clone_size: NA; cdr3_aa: CASSFRNSPLHF; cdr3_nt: TGTGCCAGCAGTTTCCGTAATTCACCCCTCCACTTT
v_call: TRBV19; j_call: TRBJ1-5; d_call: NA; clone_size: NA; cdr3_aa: CASRGTGSNQPQHF; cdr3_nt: TGTGCCAGTAGAGGTACAGGGAGCAATCAGCCCCAGCATTTT